This passage covers 20 T cell receptor beta chains from one sample sequenced in a study of tumor and adjacent non-tumor tissue in lung cancer. The template was RNA from unsorted bulk tissue. Three rounds of nested PCR, following a modified ARM-PCR protocol, produced the TCRbeta library. TCRdb processed the multiplex PCR reads anew with MiXCR; each CDR3 protein has one entry. Of roughly 200,000 distinct CDR3 sequences detected, 70% to 75% appear once; the ten largest clones hold 20% to 25%. Specimen: lung tumor tissue. The receptors shown here come from a man in his sixties with non-small cell lung cancer.

Regarding this clonotype: The conserved final phenylalanine or tryptophan is absent from the CDR3, which likely points to a read error. No DNA is shown, since the ends of the CDR3 on it are uncertain; the CDR3 is the one TCRdb lists. This chain links TRBV29-1 with TRBJ2-3; the DNA was not compared with TRBD2, the D call given in the table. From its first to its last residue, the CDR3 has 16 amino acids. In germline, CDR1 is SQVTM, CDR2 ANQGSEA. CDR3: CSAARTSGGARDTQCL.

As concerns this clonotype: Just one base apart from a much larger clone, this may be a read error. The chain combines TRBV20-1 with TRBJ2-1; 16 nucleotides agree with TRBD2. The CDR3 runs 17 residues. The germline V gene encodes CDR1 DFQATT and CDR2 SNEGSKA (reference sequence). V lost 5 bases to trimming and J lost 8 bases; unmatched junction nucleotides: 12. For the CDR3, the DNA is TGCAGTGCTGGCACCGGGACTAGCGGGGGGGCTTACTATGAGCAGTTCTTC. Translation gives CSAGTGTSGGAYYEQFF.

About this clonotype itself: This could be a read error, since a much larger clone is one nucleotide away. The CDR3 loop is CNATGTGGWTEAFF. The CDR3 nucleotides read TGCAATGCTACTGGGACAGGGGGCTGGACTGAAGCTTTCTTT. The chain couples TRBV20-1 to TRBJ1-1, with 12 bases fitting TRBD1. Germline V lookup: CDR1 DFQATT, CDR2 SNEGSKA (reference sequence). The CDR3 runs to 14 residues.

Turning to this clonotype: A much larger clone lies one base from this, so it may be a read error. Since no conserved phenylalanine or tryptophan closes the CDR3, a read error is the likely cause. This chain links TRBV4-1 with TRBJ2-5; D ambiguous. The V end lost 0 bases, the J end lost 5 bases, and 13 bases lay between the germline ends. Germline CDR1 is MGHRA and CDR2 is YSYEKL. The length of the CDR3 is 15 residues. Here the CDR3 DNA reads TGCGCCAGCAGCCAAGATAAAGGGTCGTGGGAGACCCAGTACTAC. Translated, it gives CASSQDKGSWETQYY.

About this clonotype itself: One base away lies a much larger clone, so this may be a sequencing read error. The CDR3 end shows no conserved phenylalanine or tryptophan, and so a read error is likely. No DNA is shown, since the ends of the CDR3 on it are uncertain; the CDR3 is the one TCRdb lists. The rearrangement uses TRBV6-1 and TRBJ2-7; the table's TRBD2 call for D was not verified on the DNA. Germline V gene lookup returns CDR1 MNHNS and CDR2 SASEGT. Termini included, the CDR3 measures 13 amino acids. CDR3 amino acids: CASSDASLASGYY.

At least ten counts were recorded for this clonotype. The CDR3 reads CASSFSRELYSYEQYF. Written as DNA, the CDR3 is TGTGCCAGCAGCTTTAGTAGGGAACTCTACTCCTACGAGCAGTACTTC. The chain recombines TRBV11-2 with TRBJ2-7; D is unresolved. From germline, CDR1 is SGHAT and CDR2 FQNNGV. The CDR3 is 16 amino acids. Trimming cost V 3 bases and J 0 bases, with 15 bases left between them.

Concerning this clonotype: A much larger clone lies one base from this, so it may be a read error. This rearrangement joins TRBV10-2 to TRBJ2-5, with D possibly matching TRBD1 (6 bases). V was cut by 7 bases and J by 4 bases, with 16 bases left in between. The germline CDR1 and CDR2 sequences are WSHSY and SAAADI. This CDR3 is built from 14 residues. CDR3 in DNA: TGCGCCAGCAAGGGGACATGGGGTAGAGAGACCCAGTACTTC. Translating gives CASKGTWGRETQYF.

The chain recombines TRBV7-2 with TRBJ1-5, with D possibly being TRBD1 (5 bases). This CDR3 contains 14 residues. V was cut by 2 bases and J by 5 bases, with 10 bases left in between. CDR1 is SGHTA, CDR2 FQGNSA, per germline. The CDR3 loop is CASSLRQGDQPQHF. The CDR3 nucleotides read TGTGCCAGCAGCTTACGCCAGGGTGATCAGCCCCAGCATTTT.

The chain recombines TRBV7-3 with TRBJ2-1; the match to TRBD1 covers 9 bases. The CDR3 loop spans 16 amino acids. Germline values: CDR1 SGHTA, CDR2 FQGTGA. J gave up 2 bases and V 2 bases, and 4 bases lay outside the gene matches. For the CDR3, the DNA is TGTGCCAGCAGCTTAGGACAGGGGAATCCCTACAATGAGCAGTTCTTC. Its translation is CASSLGQGNPYNEQFF.

This chain connects TRBV6-5 to TRBJ1-2; D perhaps matches TRBD1 (6 bases). The germline V and J ends were trimmed by 7 bases and 6 bases, with 18 bases remaining between them. Germline-derived CDR1 and CDR2 are MNHEY and SVGAGI. The CDR3 has 14 amino acids. The CDR3 DNA reads as TGTGCCAGCACTCGTCAGGGGACGGATGATGGCTACACCTTC. Protein: CASTRQGTDDGYTF.

A word on this clonotype: Because it lacks the conserved phenylalanine or tryptophan at the end, this CDR3 is likely a read error. The genes are TRBV11-1 and TRBJ2-5, with a tentative D call TRBD1 (6 bases). The germline V and J ends were trimmed by 4 bases and 7 bases, with 28 bases remaining between them. CDR3 size: 18 residues. Germline V gene lookup returns CDR1 SGHAT and CDR2 FQDESV (reference sequence). Here the CDR3 reads CASSSGEPQTARGGTQYL. CDR3 nucleotide sequence: TGTGCCAGCAGCTCCGGGGAACCTCAGACAGCCCGAGGGGGGACCCAGTACTTA.

With respect to this clonotype: The junction departs from germline at one end; a sequencing error may be responsible. This chain uses TRBV6-5 with TRBJ2-6; perhaps TRBD2 as D (6 bases). Germline V gene sequence: CDR1 MNHEY, CDR2 SVGAGI. There are 15 residues in the CDR3. This CDR3 reads CANSYTSSGANVLTF. The DNA of the CDR3 is TGTGCCAACAGTTACACTAGCTCTGGTGCCAACGTCCTGACTTTC.

The chain has TRBV20-1 and TRBJ1-1; tentatively, D is TRBD1 (6 bases). The CDR3 runs 13 residues. Trimming removed 0 bases at V and 8 bases at J, with 13 bases between. Germline CDR1 and CDR2: DFQATT and SNEGSKA (reference sequence). This CDR3 is CSARDLKGGEAFF. The DNA of the CDR3 is TGCAGTGCTAGAGATCTCAAAGGGGGAGAAGCTTTCTTT.

This clonotype was seen a few times. DNA for the CDR3: TGTGCTAGTGGTCTTGGACTAGCGGGAGGAAATGAGCAGTTCTTC. This sequence encodes CASGLGLAGGNEQFF. The chain carries TRBV12-5 and TRBJ2-1; 14 bases are a match to TRBD2. CDR1 and CDR2 (germline): LGHNT, FRNRAP. This CDR3 has 15 amino acids. The trim removed 5 bases at V and 7 bases at J, leaving 4 bases unmatched.

Remarks on this clonotype: A junction end diverges from the germline sequence, so it may reflect a read error. The rearrangement joins TRBV4-1 to TRBJ2-7, with a tentative D call TRBD2 (7 bases). Germline V gene data show CDR1 as MGHRA and CDR2 as YSYEKL. The CDR3 runs 14 residues. The CDR3: CASSRGGGSYELYF. The CDR3 DNA is TGCGCCAGCAGCCGGGGGGGCGGTTCCTACGAGCTGTACTTC.

As to this clonotype: A read error is possible here, since a much larger clone lies one base away. The DNA of the CDR3 is TGTGCCAGCAGCTTAAGTAGCGGGAGGCCTTCAGACTATGAGCAGTTCTTC. Translating gives CASSLSSGRPSDYEQFF. V gene TRBV7-2 combines with J gene TRBJ2-1; 10 bases align to TRBD2. The germline gives CDR1 SGHTA, CDR2 FQGNSA. The CDR3 is made up of 17 amino acids. Trimming took 2 bases from V and 8 from J; bases not matched to a gene: 12.

With regard to this clonotype: With a much larger clone just one base away, this may be a read error. The rearrangement uses TRBV6-2 or TRBV6-3 and TRBJ1-1; TRBD1 matches at 7 bases. The CDR3 covers 13 residues. From germline, CDR1 is MNHEY and CDR2 SVGEGT. V lost 7 bases and J lost 4; bases outside the gene matches: 6. The CDR3 loop reads CASNYRQGTEAFF. The CDR3 nucleotides read TGTGCCAGCAATTATCGACAGGGCACTGAAGCTTTCTTT.

The chain combines TRBV20-1 with TRBJ2-7; a weak D match, TRBD2 (5 bases). The CDR3 consists of 13 residues. V was pared by 5 bases and J by 5 bases, with 16 bases between. From germline, CDR1 is DFQATT and CDR2 SNEGSKA (reference sequence). CDR3 in amino acids: CSAVLVGGDEQYF. DNA for the CDR3: TGCAGTGCTGTACTAGTGGGCGGAGACGAGCAGTACTTC.

This clonotype has only a few counts. The chain couples TRBV29-1 to TRBJ2-1; 7 nucleotides line up with TRBD2. Germline V gene data show CDR1 as SQVTM and CDR2 as ANQGSEA. The trim removed 6 bases at V and 2 bases at J, leaving 13 bases unmatched. This CDR3 is built from 16 residues. CDR3 residues: CSVGPAGTVAYNEQFF. Here the CDR3 DNA reads TGCAGCGTAGGACCAGCGGGAACCGTGGCCTACAATGAGCAGTTCTTC.

Comment on this clonotype: Being one base from a much bigger clone, this may be a read error. The chain uses TRBV10-2 and TRBJ2-1; the match to TRBD2 covers 11 bases. CDR3 length: 15 amino acids. Germline assignment: CDR1 WSHSY and CDR2 SAAADI. The CDR3 region has the DNA TGCGCCAGCAGTCTAGCGGGGGGTCTAGGGAATGAGCGGTTCTTC. This encodes CASSLAGGLGNERFF.